The sequence of this TCR beta chain was determined in a study of sequential checkpoint blockade in melanoma. Overall study: Each arm's sequence ended with maintenance nivolumab.

Indicated treatment: randomized to nivolumab then ipilimumab (arm A) or the reverse (arm B). DNA-damaging chemotherapy had not been given to any patient beforehand. Live CD3+CD8+ CD19− CD56− cells were sorted from PBMCs. V was clipped by 1 base and J by 2 bases, with 6 bases between them. The CDR3 consists of 13 residues. CDR1 and CDR2 (germline): LNHNV, YYDKDF (reference sequence). TCRdb's table, derived via immunoSEQ multiplex PCR, lists solely in-frame clones and lacks some. The sample holds about 10,000 clones; around 73% are singletons and the top ten take 35% to 45%. The sequence derives from a human donor with melanoma. The chain links TRBV15 to TRBJ2-7; D unclear. The source material was CD8+ T cells sorted from blood (inferred from file names), sampled from a patient given nivolumab and ipilimumab in sequence. CDR3 DNA sequence: TGTGCCACCAGCAGAGCACAGACCTACGAGCAGTACTTC. Translation: CATSRAQTYEQYF.